The 25 T cell receptor beta chains below were found in one sample sequenced in a study of T cell changes during pregnancy in multiple sclerosis. Assay: immunoSEQ multiplex PCR; the TCRdb copy retains only in-frame clones and omits some. The sample includes approximately 70,000 clones, approximately 92% of them seen just once. The sample was peripheral blood, taken in the first trimester of pregnancy. The receptors stem from a female donor with multiple sclerosis, enrolled in a pregnancy study.

The V gene is TRBV2, the J gene TRBJ2-3; 10 nucleotides line up with TRBD2. The trim removed 9 bases at V and 3 bases at J, leaving 6 bases unmatched. CDR3 length: 14 residues. Germline CDR1 is SNHLY and CDR2 is FYNNEI. CDR3 DNA sequence: TGTGCCAGTAGCGGGAGGCCCCCTACAGATACGCAGTATTTT. It specifies CASSGRPPTDTQYF.

The chain recombines TRBV5-1 with TRBJ2-2; 9 positions agree with TRBD2. The V gene's germline CDR1 is SGHRS and CDR2 YFSETQ. This CDR3 is 16 amino acids long. The V gene end was trimmed by 0 bases and the J gene end by 0 bases; junction bases not matched to a gene: 0. The CDR3 DNA is TGCGCCAGCAGCTTGGGACTAGCGGCGAACACCGGGGAGCTGTTTTTT. It specifies CASSLGLAANTGELFF. Combining the CDR3 with reference TRBV5-1 and TRBJ2-2 gives the whole variable domain KAGVTQTPRYLIKTRGQQVTLSCSPISGHRSVSWYQQTPGQGLQFLFEYFSETQRNKGNFPGRFSGRQFSNSRSEMNVSTLELGDSALYLCASSLGLAANTGELFFGEGSRLTVL.

This clone was detected a few times. This sequence joins TRBV7-9 and TRBJ2-5, with D unresolved. V was trimmed by 4 bases and J by 5 bases, leaving 5 bases between them. Germline V lookup: CDR1 SEHNR, CDR2 FQNEAQ (reference sequence). CDR3 size: 11 residues. CDR3 DNA: TGTGCCAGCAGCTCCGGGGAGACCCAGTACTTC. It is translated as CASSSGETQYF.

This chain joins TRBV28 and TRBJ1-1; TRBD1 agrees at 8 bases. The junction had 1 base not matched to a gene; V was cut back by 3 bases and J by 1 base. This CDR3 is 14 amino acids long. CDR1 and CDR2 (germline): MDHEN, SYDVKM. As DNA, the CDR3 is TGTGCCAGCAGTTTGGGACAGGCGAACACTGAAGCTTTCTTT. Translated, it gives CASSLGQANTEAFF.

This chain connects TRBV29-1 to TRBJ2-3, with D possibly matching TRBD2 (6 bases). V was pared by 6 bases and J by 1 base, with 20 bases between. There are 16 residues in the CDR3. Germline CDR1 reads SQVTM; CDR2 reads ANQGSEA. In nucleotides, the CDR3 is TGCAGCGTGGGGGGAACAGAGACTCACCGCACAGATACGCAGTATTTT. The encoded protein is CSVGGTETHRTDTQYF.

The V gene is TRBV9, the J gene TRBJ2-2; 8 bases are a match to TRBD2. Losses at the gene ends were 4 bases for V and 5 bases for J; bases not matched to a gene: 7. The CDR3 loop spans 15 amino acids. Looked up from germline, CDR1 is SGDLS and CDR2 is YYNGEE. The DNA of the CDR3 is TGTGCCAGCAGCTTAGGGACTAGTCGTACCGGGGAGCTGTTTTTT. Translation: CASSLGTSRTGELFF. Looking up the rest from reference TRBV9 and TRBJ2-2 gives the full variable domain: DSGVTQTPKHLITATGQRVTLRCSPRSGDLSVYWYQQSLDQGLQFLIQYYNGEERAKGNILERFSAQQFPDLHSELNLSSLELGDSALYFCASSLGTSRTGELFFGEGSRLTVL.

This chain uses TRBV2 with TRBJ2-1; possible D gene TRBD1, 6 bases. Germline-derived CDR1 and CDR2 are SNHLY and FYNNEI. The ends were cut back, 3 bases at V and 9 bases at J, with 9 bases in the middle. The CDR3 spans 12 residues. This CDR3 reads CASSDNRVEQFF. CDR3 DNA: TGTGCCAGCAGTGACAACAGGGTTGAGCAGTTCTTC.

The chain recombines TRBV7-9 with TRBJ2-7, with 9 bases aligning to TRBD1. Germline V CDR1 and CDR2: SEHNR, FQNEAQ (reference sequence). The CDR3 is 16 amino acids. Trimming at V came to 5 bases and at J to 6 bases, leaving 14 bases not matched to a gene. CDR3 DNA: TGTGCCAGCAGCCAATTAATCGGGACAGGGATACCCGAGCAGTACTTC. It translates to CASSQLIGTGIPEQYF.

The chain combines TRBV10-1 with TRBJ2-1; 8 bases fit TRBD2. The CDR3 runs 16 residues. Losses at the gene ends were 1 base for V and 2 bases for J; bases not matched to a gene: 4. Per germline, CDR1 WNHNN and CDR2 SYGVQD (reference sequence). DNA for the CDR3: TGCGCCAGCAGTGAGTTCGGGGGGGTGGCCTACAATGAGCAGTTCTTC. Amino acids: CASSEFGGVAYNEQFF.

The chain has TRBV4-1 and TRBJ1-1; TRBD1 is a possible D gene (6 bases). Trimming cost V 0 bases and J 0 bases, with 29 bases left between them. The CDR3 runs to 22 residues. Germline V gene lookup returns CDR1 MGHRA and CDR2 YSYEKL. CDR3 loop: CASSQDTSRGKDSRRLNTEAFF. The CDR3 coding sequence is TGCGCCAGCAGCCAAGATACGTCCAGGGGAAAAGATAGTCGCAGGTTGAACACTGAAGCTTTCTTT.

V usage is TRBV6-1 and J usage is TRBJ2-5; D might be TRBD1 (5 bases). The V gene lost 6 bases and the J gene lost 5 bases, with 13 bases spanning the gap. This CDR3 is built from 13 residues. Germline V gene data show CDR1 as MNHNS and CDR2 as SASEGT. CDR3: CASRESGRETQYF. The CDR3 DNA follows: TGTGCCAGCAGAGAGTCAGGGCGGGAGACCCAGTACTTC.

This chain links TRBV25-1 with TRBJ2-2; TRBD2 matches at 9 bases. Germline CDR1 reads MGHDK; CDR2 reads SYGVNS. The CDR3 covers 16 residues. V trimming: 4 bases; J trimming: 5 bases; junction bases outside the gene matches: 8. The DNA of the CDR3 is TGTGCCAGCAGTGGACCCAGACTAGCGGAGACCGGGGAGCTGTTTTTT. This codes for CASSGPRLAETGELFF. The variable domain in full, completed from reference TRBV25-1 and TRBJ2-2, reads EADIYQTPRYLVIGTGKKITLECSQTMGHDKMYWYQQDPGMELHLIHYSYGVNSTEKGDLSSESTVSRIRTEHFPLTLESARPSHTSQYLCASSGPRLAETGELFFGEGSRLTVL.

V gene TRBV5-8 combines with J gene TRBJ1-1; 7 bases align to TRBD1. Germline V gene lookup returns CDR1 SGHTS and CDR2 YDEGEE. The V gene end was trimmed by 3 bases and the J gene end by 2 bases; junction bases not matched to a gene: 7. This CDR3 has 15 amino acids. The CDR3 DNA reads as TGTGCCAGCAGCTCGGGACAGAAGGCTAACACTGAAGCTTTCTTT. Translation gives CASSSGQKANTEAFF.

V gene TRBV15 combines with J gene TRBJ1-4, with D tentatively TRBD1 (5 bases). Germline-derived CDR1 and CDR2 are LNHNV and YYDKDF (reference sequence). This CDR3 is 14 amino acids long. The ends were cut back, 1 base at V and 6 bases at J, with 9 bases in the middle. The CDR3 DNA reads TGTGCCACCAGCAGAGCGGGACTGGATGAAAAACTGTTTTTT. Translating gives CATSRAGLDEKLFF. The full variable domain, its missing parts supplied by reference TRBV15 and TRBJ1-4, is DAMVIQNPRYQVTQFGKPVTLSCSQTLNHNVMYWYQQKSSQAPKLLFHYYDKDFNNEADTPDNFQSRRPNTSFCFLDIRSPGLGDTAMYLCATSRAGLDEKLFFGSGTQLSVL.

In its sample, this clone was seen a few times. The chain combines TRBV7-2 with TRBJ1-1, with D unclear. Germline CDR1 reads SGHTA; CDR2 reads FQGNSA. V dropped 4 bases and J dropped 1 base, with 10 bases sitting between them. This CDR3 is 14 amino acids long. The CDR3 DNA follows: TGTGCCAGCAGCTCCATGGCACAGAACACTGAAGCTTTCTTT. Protein sequence: CASSSMAQNTEAFF. The full variable domain, rest sourced from reference TRBV7-2 and TRBJ1-1, is GAGVSQSPSNKVTEKGKDVELRCDPISGHTALYWYRQSLGQGLEFLIYFQGNSAPDKSGLPSDRFSAERTGGSVSTLTIQRTQQEDSAVYLCASSSMAQNTEAFFGQGTRLTVV.

The chain employs TRBV6-1 and TRBJ2-1; 9 nucleotides agree with TRBD2. There are 14 residues in the CDR3. Trimming at V came to 6 bases and at J to 6 bases, leaving 6 bases not matched to a gene. Germline loops: CDR1 MNHNS, CDR2 SASEGT. The chain's CDR3 is CASRFGTSTNEQFF. DNA for the CDR3: TGTGCCAGCAGATTCGGGACTAGCACCAATGAGCAGTTCTTC.

This sequence joins TRBV19 and TRBJ1-5; 10 bases align to TRBD1. Unmatched junction bases numbered 15, after V lost 6 bases and J lost 10 bases. The CDR3 runs 16 residues. CDR1 is LNHDA and CDR2 is SQIVND in the germline V gene (reference sequence). The CDR3 protein is CASSTEPGQGYEPQHF. In DNA form, the CDR3 reads TGTGCCAGTAGCACCGAACCGGGACAGGGGTATGAACCCCAGCATTTT.

The J gene is TRBJ2-7, the V gene TRBV28; maybe TRBD1 (6 bases). V shed 4 bases and J shed 2 bases, with 12 bases lying between them. Germline V gene lookup returns CDR1 MDHEN and CDR2 SYDVKM. CDR3 length: 14 residues. In DNA, the CDR3 is TGTGCCAGCAGTTCCGACAGGACGGCCTACGAGCAGTACTTC. Translated, it gives CASSSDRTAYEQYF.

The chain employs TRBV11-2 and TRBJ2-7, with D unresolved. The CDR3 is 11 residues long. The germline gives CDR1 SGHAT, CDR2 FQNNGV. The ends were cut back, 4 bases at V and 1 base at J, with 2 bases in the middle. The DNA of the CDR3 is TGTGCCAGCAGCTCGTCCTACGAGCAGTACTTC. Its protein is CASSSSYEQYF.

Only a few counts were recorded for this clone. J is TRBJ1-1 and V is TRBV5-1, with a tentative D call TRBD1 (6 bases). V was shortened by 0 bases and J by 14 bases, with 23 bases between the two germline ends. Germline V CDR1 and CDR2: SGHRS, YFSETQ. The CDR3 covers 15 residues. The CDR3 region is CASSLGGQGPFEEFF. The DNA of the CDR3 is TGCGCCAGCAGCTTGGGAGGCCAGGGGCCCTTCGAGGAGTTCTTT.

The rearrangement joins TRBV7-9 to TRBJ2-3; D is unresolved. Trimming shortened V by 6 bases and J by 4 bases, and 8 bases separated the two germline ends. The CDR3 has 12 residues. Per the germline V gene, CDR1 is SEHNR and CDR2 is FQNEAQ (reference sequence). CDR3 nucleotide sequence: TGTGCCAGCAGGTCGGGTTCAGATACGCAGTATTTT. Amino acids: CASRSGSDTQYF. The variable domain in full, completed from reference TRBV7-9 and TRBJ2-3, reads DTGVSQNPRHKITKRGQNVTFRCDPISEHNRLYWYRQTLGQGPEFLTYFQNEAQLEKSRLLSDRFSAERPKGSFSTLEIQRTEQGDSAMYLCASRSGSDTQYFGPGTRLTVL.

With regard to this clone: Relative to the germline gene, one junction end is altered; a read error may explain this. The J gene is TRBJ2-1, the V gene TRBV6-5, with TRBD2 identical over 8 bases. The CDR3 sequence is 13 residues long. From germline, CDR1 is MNHEY and CDR2 SVGAGI. For the CDR3, the DNA is TGTGCCAGCAGTCGCTCAGGGACTAGGGAAGCGGTCTTC. This translates into CASSRSGTREAVF.

The chain combines TRBV7-8 with TRBJ2-3; 13 bases line up with TRBD2. The CDR3 has 16 amino acids. Per germline, CDR1 SGHVS and CDR2 FQNEAQ. Trimming removed 6 bases from V and 1 base from J; junction bases left unmatched: 4. CDR3 nucleotides: TGTGCCAGCAGACTAGCGGGGGGGCCGGGCACAGATACGCAGTATTTT. Its protein is CASRLAGGPGTDTQYF.

The chain couples TRBV27 to TRBJ2-7; D remains unclear. CDR1 and CDR2 (germline): MNHEY, SMNVEV (reference sequence). This CDR3 has 14 amino acids. Trimming pared 2 bases from V and 3 bases from J, leaving 11 bases between. As DNA, the CDR3 is TGTGCCAGCAGTTTAGAGAACCCCTACTACGAGCAGTACTTC. It is translated as CASSLENPYYEQYF.

This clone was recorded once. This chain uses TRBV30 with TRBJ1-5; 8 nucleotides match TRBD1. CDR1 is GTSNPN, CDR2 SVGIG, per germline (reference sequence). The V and J ends lost 0 bases and 4 bases, in that order; junction bases with no gene match: 5. The CDR3 consists of 15 residues. The CDR3 sequence: CAWSVGQVENQPQHF. The CDR3 DNA reads TGTGCCTGGAGTGTGGGACAGGTGGAAAATCAGCCCCAGCATTTT.